This T cell receptor (beta chain) was sequenced in a study of blood T cell repertoires in COVID-19 (dated by TCRdb to 2020 to 2021). For the wider study: Collaborator samples came from the United States, Italy and Spain and covered acute and convalescent phases of COVID-19. The prospective study material was composed of cDNA or gDNA derived from T cells, B-cell-depleted T cells, or PBMCs. The dataset comprised deeply sampled blood TCRbeta repertoires from subjects exposed to, actively infected with, or recovered from COVID-19. The repertoires were made available in a free public database intended to serve as a resource for research on the immune response to SARS-CoV-2. Samples came from the ongoing ImmuneRACE study (first 160 participants) plus 1,254 subjects from 6 global collaborators. Sample metadata almost always included a de-identified subject ID, COVID-19 status, age in years and sex. Where available, HLA class I and class II types were obtained from metadata supplied by the sample provider rather than from assay-based typing. The paper as a whole reports these results and caveats: The quantity of clinical and demographic metadata differed by source and by participant and was supplied without curation.

V drops 2 bases and J drops 4 bases, leaving 13 bases in between. CDR1 and CDR2 are read off the germline V gene as MNHNS and SASEGT. The CDR3 spans 15 residues, from the cysteine through the phenylalanine. Solely the CDR3 DNA is kept, with 45 bases framed from the first base. Collaborating institutions collected whole blood in K2EDTA tubes following their own protocols. For TCRbeta analysis, collaborator samples were shipped as frozen whole blood, as isolated PBMCs, or as DNA extracted from either sample type. The immunoSEQ Assay, a bias-controlled multiplex PCR, was used to amplify TCRbeta CDR3 regions from genomic DNA. The authors processed their data as follows. The number of nucleated cells in each sample was estimated from the amplification of reference gene primers within the assay. To quantify the absolute abundance of each unique TCRbeta CDR3 rearrangement, sequence reads were collapsed and filtered. Productive Simpson clonality was computed per sample as the square root of Simpson's diversity index over productive rearrangements. TCRdb obtained this table from immuneACCESS and retained in-frame rearrangements with V and J assigned. These tables miss some clones; where compared with another copy, unresolved V genes account for less than half of the shortfall, and the remainder is unexplained. V and J calls and clone size come straight from that table; D and trimming were deduced from the DNA. This sample comprises roughly 120,000 clones, 70% to 85% of them detected only once. Of the sample, about 2.3% is held by the ten largest clones.

With respect to this clone: The antigen this receptor binds is unknown. There are no base qualities to consult, and no much larger clone falls within one base.

The sequence was obtained from a middle-aged man with acute or convalescent COVID-19. This chain joins TRBV6-1 to TRBJ2-3, with an unclear D gene assignment. The specimen sequenced was peripheral blood. CDR3 loop: CASSESIRVADTQYF. The DNA is TGTGCCAGCAGTGAAAGTATCCGGGTCGCAGATACGCAGTATTTT.